This T cell receptor beta chain was identified during a study of shared clonotypes between healthy human individuals. Unsorted samples, those not sorted, used about 90 million PBMCs for genomic DNA. Over several immunoSEQ plates, each subset's genomic DNA was distributed in even portions. Unsorted PBMC DNA went through sequencing on ten immunoSEQ deep assay plates. Generated by immunoSEQ multiplex PCR, the TCRdb table keeps only in-frame clones and is missing some. The data hold hundreds of thousands of clones, with about 74% observed a single time. This clone was observed a single time. The V end was cut by 0 bases, the J end by 0 bases, with 15 bases between. The CDR3 length is 17 residues. Germline lookup yields CDR1 SGHRS and CDR2 YFSETQ.

The clonotype was recovered from a woman aged 35 to 49 in good health. Some clones in this sample may be carry-over from other donors' samples. The gene calls are TRBV5-1 and TRBJ1-1; D perhaps matches TRBD1 (5 bases). The specimen was PBMCs. The CDR3 DNA follows: TGCGCCAGCAGCTTGGTGGGGGAGAGCCGCATGAACACTGAAGCTTTCTTT. Residues: CASSLVGESRMNTEAFF.